This record concerns one T cell receptor (beta chain) sequence. V was shortened by 7 bases and J by 7 bases, with 10 bases between the two germline ends. The CDR3 extends over 12 amino acids. This record comes from a study of blood T cell repertoires in COVID-19. As for the study in general: Sources were T cells, B-cell-depleted T cells, or PBMCs; the material itself was cDNA or gDNA.

Authors' analysis steps: Amplifying reference gene primers gave estimates of nucleated cell counts. TCRdb's table, derived via immunoSEQ multiplex PCR, lists solely in-frame clones and lacks some. V and J calls and clone size are copied from that table; D and trimming were computed from the DNA. This table has some 150,000 clones, roughly 79% appearing once. This chain connects TRBV12-3 or TRBV12-4 to TRBJ2-2; D remains unclear. Sequences were obtained from peripheral blood. The clonotype comes from a human donor with acute or convalescent COVID-19. The donor label of this sample is uncertain. CDR3 nucleotide sequence: TGTGCCAGCACACGTGCGAGCGGGGAGCTGTTTTTT. Protein: CASTRASGELFF.